The present T cell receptor beta chain was sequenced within a study of CD8 T cells in ankylosing spondylitis. Via MiXCR, TCRdb re-called the 5' RACE reads, giving one row per CDR3 protein. The table includes approximately 350,000 distinct CDR3 sequences, about 15% detected once. Germline V gene lookup returns CDR1 SGHRS and CDR2 YFSETQ. This CDR3 has 15 residues. With 5 bases clipped from V and 12 bases from J, the junction kept 16 bases outside the gene matches. This TCR derives from a male donor with ankylosing spondylitis or in good health (not recorded which). V gene TRBV5-1 combines with J gene TRBJ1-4; 7 bases are shared with TRBD1. Sequencing was carried out using blood, either unsorted or a sorted T cell fraction (not recorded which). CDR3 bases: TGCGCCAGCAGTTCAAAAACAGGGGCTCAGGGGGAACTGTTTTTT. It codes for CASSSKTGAQGELFF.